These 25 T cell receptor beta chains share one sample of origin, sequenced in a study of blood T cell repertoires in COVID-19. Assay used: immunoSEQ multiplex PCR; TCRdb lists only in-frame clones, some missing. The sample lists about 220,000 clones; 70% to 85% were seen once. The sequencing sample was made of PBMCs or T cells enriched from blood (not recorded which). Receptors originate from a woman aged 55-69 years who had recovered from COVID-19.

This chain uses TRBV19 with TRBJ2-1; possibly TRBD1 for D (7 bases). Trimming took 5 bases from V and 7 from J, leaving 12 bases between them. Germline CDR1 reads LNHDA; CDR2 reads SQIVND (reference sequence). This CDR3 region has 13 residues. CDR3 DNA sequence: TGTGCCAGTAGTGGCGGGACAGCAAATGAGCAGTTCTTC. Its protein product is CASSGGTANEQFF.

This chain connects TRBV7-2 to TRBJ2-7, with 7 nucleotides matching TRBD1. CDR1 is SGHTA, CDR2 FQGNSA, per germline. V trimming: 2 bases; J trimming: 3 bases; junction bases outside the gene matches: 4. CDR3 length: 14 residues. As DNA, the CDR3 is TGTGCCAGCAGCTTATTCACAGGGGTCTACGAGCAGTACTTC. Amino acids: CASSLFTGVYEQYF.

V gene TRBV11-2 combines with J gene TRBJ1-5; no definite D call. Trimming pared 5 bases from V and 4 bases from J, leaving 6 bases between. The CDR3 sequence is 12 residues long. Germline assignment: CDR1 SGHAT and CDR2 FQNNGV. CDR3 nucleotides: TGTGCCAGCAGCCTTGAGAATCAGCCCCAGCATTTT. Protein product: CASSLENQPQHF.

The chain links TRBV3-1 (or the pseudogene TRBV3-2) to TRBJ1-6; no reliable D call. The germline V and J ends were trimmed by 1 base and 5 bases, with 12 bases remaining between them. Germline assignment: CDR1 LGHDT and CDR2 YNNKEL (reference sequence). CDR3 length equals 16 residues. Here the CDR3 reads CASSQVVTVDNSPLHF. CDR3 DNA sequence: TGTGCCAGCAGCCAAGTGGTGACTGTGGATAATTCACCCCTCCACTTT.

The chain couples TRBV7-2 to TRBJ2-4; TRBD1 might be the D (7 bases). The CDR3 is made up of 13 amino acids. Trimming took off 5 bases at V and 4 bases at J, with 9 bases between the two ends. Germline V CDR1 and CDR2: SGHTA, FQGNSA. The CDR3 here is CASSAGQKNIQYF. The CDR3 DNA follows: TGTGCCAGCAGCGCGGGACAGAAAAACATTCAGTACTTC. Based on the CDR3 plus reference TRBV7-2 and TRBJ2-4, the full variable domain is GAGVSQSPSNKVTEKGKDVELRCDPISGHTALYWYRQSLGQGLEFLIYFQGNSAPDKSGLPSDRFSAERTGGSVSTLTIQRTQQEDSAVYLCASSAGQKNIQYFGAGTRLSVL.

The chain is built from TRBV7-2 and TRBJ2-1, with D perhaps TRBD1 (5 bases). Germline CDR1 SGHTA, CDR2 FQGNSA. V was pared by 1 base and J by 2 bases, with 15 bases between. This CDR3 comprises 17 residues. The CDR3 sequence: CASSLDRSKAPYNEQFF. CDR3 in DNA: TGTGCCAGCAGCTTAGACAGGTCTAAGGCCCCCTACAATGAGCAGTTCTTC. The complete variable domain, with remaining parts taken from reference TRBV7-2 and TRBJ2-1, reads GAGVSQSPSNKVTEKGKDVELRCDPISGHTALYWYRQSLGQGLEFLIYFQGNSAPDKSGLPSDRFSAERTGGSVSTLTIQRTQQEDSAVYLCASSLDRSKAPYNEQFFGPGTRLTVL.

The chain links TRBV19 to TRBJ1-3; tentative D call: TRBD1 (5 bases). Germline CDR1 and CDR2: LNHDA and SQIVND (reference sequence). V was shortened by 5 bases and J by 2 bases, with 13 bases between the two germline ends. This CDR3 has 15 residues. The CDR3 reads CASSRRGMPGNTIYF. CDR3 DNA sequence: TGTGCCAGTAGTCGGCGGGGGATGCCTGGAAACACCATATATTTT.

This clone was seen a handful of times. The CDR3 sequence is CASMLLMNTEAFF. CDR3 DNA sequence: TGTGCCAGCATGCTACTCATGAACACTGAAGCTTTCTTT. The chain is built from TRBV7-8 and TRBJ1-1; D gene ambiguous. V was trimmed by 7 bases and J by 0 bases, leaving 9 bases between them. CDR1 and CDR2 (germline): SGHVS, FQNEAQ. This CDR3 has 13 amino acids.

V usage is TRBV7-2 and J usage is TRBJ2-1; D unresolved. The germline CDR1 and CDR2 sequences are SGHTA and FQGNSA. The V gene lost 2 bases and the J gene lost 0 bases, with 11 bases spanning the gap. The CDR3 contains 16 residues. The CDR3 DNA is TGTGCCAGCAGCTTATTACTAAGAAGCTCCTACAATGAGCAGTTCTTC. Its translation is CASSLLLRSSYNEQFF.

This chain connects TRBV25-1 to TRBJ2-3; D gene unclear. Germline V gene data show CDR1 as MGHDK and CDR2 as SYGVNS. The CDR3 length is 13 residues. Trimming removed 7 bases at V and 2 bases at J, with 10 bases between. The chain's CDR3 is CASIRGDTDTQYF. CDR3 DNA: TGTGCCAGCATACGCGGCGACACAGATACGCAGTATTTT.

This clone was recorded a few times. The chain employs TRBV9 and TRBJ2-3, with 10 positions matching TRBD2. Germline V gene sequence: CDR1 SGDLS, CDR2 YYNGEE. The CDR3 contains 16 residues. Trimming took 0 bases from V and 4 from J; bases not matched to a gene: 5. The CDR3 loop reads CASSVASGGASDTQYF. The CDR3 coding sequence is TGTGCCAGCAGCGTAGCAAGCGGGGGGGCTTCAGATACGCAGTATTTT.

This clone was counted a single time. V usage is TRBV10-3 and J usage is TRBJ2-5, with TRBD2 matching over 7 bases. The CDR3 runs 18 residues. V lost 3 bases, J lost 1 base, and 14 bases stayed unmatched. From germline, CDR1 is ENHRY and CDR2 SYGVKD. CDR3 in amino acids: CAISEGASGDPRQETQYF. The CDR3 DNA reads as TGTGCCATCAGTGAAGGGGCTAGCGGAGATCCCCGCCAAGAGACCCAGTACTTC.

The rearrangement uses TRBV18 and TRBJ1-2; 7 bases fit TRBD1. V lost 1 base, J lost 4 bases, and 0 bases stayed unmatched. CDR1 is KGHSH and CDR2 is LQKENI in the germline V gene. This CDR3 is 13 amino acids long. The CDR3 nucleotides are TGTGCCAGCTCACCACGGGACAGCTATGGCTACACCTTC. This encodes CASSPRDSYGYTF.

The V and J genes are TRBV7-9 and TRBJ1-4; D is undetermined. CDR1 SEHNR and CDR2 FQNEAQ come from the germline V gene (reference sequence). Trimming stripped 4 bases from V and 5 bases from J, with 8 bases between. This CDR3 is built from 13 residues. In DNA, the CDR3 is TGTGCCAGCAGCTCCCACACAAATGAAAAACTGTTTTTT. Translating gives CASSSHTNEKLFF. The complete variable domain, with remaining parts taken from reference TRBV7-9 and TRBJ1-4, reads DTGVSQNPRHKITKRGQNVTFRCDPISEHNRLYWYRQTLGQGPEFLTYFQNEAQLEKSRLLSDRFSAERPKGSFSTLEIQRTEQGDSAMYLCASSSHTNEKLFFGSGTQLSVL.

A few counts support this clone. The chain recombines TRBV7-2 with TRBJ1-5; 10 bases align to TRBD1. Germline CDR1 SGHTA, CDR2 FQGNSA. V lost 2 bases, J lost 9 bases, and 13 bases stayed unmatched. The CDR3 has 17 residues. CDR3 coding DNA: TGTGCCAGCAGCTTACAGTTTACGACAGGGGGCGCCGGGCCCCAGCATTTT. Encoded protein: CASSLQFTTGGAGPQHF.

The V call is TRBV7-2, the J call TRBJ2-3, with D possibly TRBD2 on 5 matching bases. Germline-derived CDR1 and CDR2 are SGHTA and FQGNSA. Trimming stripped 1 base from V and 4 bases from J, with 9 bases between. This CDR3 is 14 amino acids long. The CDR3 sequence is CASSLELGADTQYF. DNA for the CDR3: TGTGCCAGCAGCTTAGAGCTCGGGGCAGATACGCAGTATTTT.

Here the CDR3 DNA reads TGTGCCAGCAGTTTATCGCGGGGTAGCGGGAGGGCCGGGGAGACCCAGTACTTC. This translates into CASSLSRGSGRAGETQYF. The J gene is TRBJ2-5, the V gene TRBV27, with 11 nucleotides matching TRBD2. The germline V gene has CDR1 MNHEY and CDR2 SMNVEV (reference sequence). Germline trimming cut 0 bases from V and 5 bases from J; bases unmatched to any gene: 11. The CDR3 runs 18 residues.

The chain has TRBV7-3 and TRBJ1-1, with TRBD1 as a possible D gene (5 bases). V dropped 2 bases and J dropped 0 bases, with 10 bases sitting between them. CDR3 size: 15 residues. The V gene's germline CDR1 is SGHTA and CDR2 FQGTGA. The CDR3 DNA reads as TGTGCCAGCAGCTTAGACAGCAACTTGAACACTGAAGCTTTCTTT. This gives the protein CASSLDSNLNTEAFF. The full variable domain, completed using reference TRBV7-3 and TRBJ1-1, is GAGVSQTPSNKVTEKGKYVELRCDPISGHTALYWYRQSLGQGPEFLIYFQGTGAADDSGLPNDRFFAVRPEGSVSTLKIQRTERGDSAVYLCASSLDSNLNTEAFFGQGTRLTVV.

The gene calls are TRBV10-1 and TRBJ2-1, with no clear D. This CDR3 is built from 15 residues. Germline V gene data show CDR1 as WNHNN and CDR2 as SYGVQD (reference sequence). The ends were cut back, 0 bases at V and 3 bases at J, with 9 bases in the middle. The CDR3 DNA sequence: TGCGCCAGCAGTGAGTCGAGACTGAACTACAATGAGCAGTTCTTC. This gives the protein CASSESRLNYNEQFF.

This chain uses TRBV19 with TRBJ2-1, with 8 bases fitting TRBD2. Per the germline V gene, CDR1 is LNHDA and CDR2 is SQIVND (reference sequence). The CDR3 has 15 residues. V dropped 8 bases and J dropped 4; count of bases not matched to a gene: 10. CDR3 in amino acids: CASSLPRGRYNEQFF. As DNA, the CDR3 is TGTGCCAGTTCCCTCCCCCGCGGGAGGTACAATGAGCAGTTCTTC.

The sample holds a few counts of this clone. The chain combines TRBV7-2 with TRBJ2-3; tentative D call: TRBD1 (6 bases). Trimming left V 6 bases short and J 4 bases short, with 17 bases between. This CDR3 contains 15 residues. Germline assignment: CDR1 SGHTA and CDR2 FQGNSA. The CDR3: CASRRQGSLADTQYF. CDR3 DNA: TGTGCCAGCAGGCGGCAGGGGTCTCTCGCAGATACGCAGTATTTT.

The CDR3 spells CSARRGEAFF. CDR3 sequence (DNA): TGCAGTGCCCGAAGGGGTGAAGCTTTCTTT. The chain uses TRBV20-1 and TRBJ1-1, with D tentatively TRBD1 (5 bases). Germline V gene lookup returns CDR1 DFQATT and CDR2 SNEGSKA (reference sequence). The length of the CDR3 is 10 residues. V lost 6 bases and J 7 bases, leaving 9 bases between the germline ends.

This clone was seen only once. This chain links TRBV3-1 (or the pseudogene TRBV3-2) with TRBJ2-7; tentative D call: TRBD2 (5 bases). Trimming left V 1 base short and J 4 bases short, with 14 bases between. The CDR3 loop spans 15 amino acids. The V gene's germline CDR1 is LGHDT and CDR2 YNNKEL (reference sequence). As DNA, the CDR3 is TGTGCCAGCAGCCAAGCGCCTAGCAGAAGTTACGAGCAGTACTTC. Protein: CASSQAPSRSYEQYF.

The rearrangement links TRBV21-1 to TRBJ1-2; the table's D gene call, TRBD1, was not cross checked with the DNA. TRBV21-1 is annotated as a pseudogene. This CDR3 comprises 15 residues. In DNA form, the CDR3 reads TGTGCCAGCAGATCTTTGAAACAGGGTGTAAGGGGCTACACCTTC. Amino acids: CASRSLKQGVRGYTF.

The chain uses TRBV14 and TRBJ1-2, with D uncertain. This CDR3 spans 13 amino acids. Germline CDR1 SGHDN, CDR2 FVKESK. The ends were cut back, 5 bases at V and 4 bases at J, with 11 bases in the middle. CDR3 amino acids: CASSYRGSYGYTF. Here the CDR3 DNA reads TGTGCCAGCAGCTACCGTGGCTCCTATGGCTACACCTTC.